This is a list of T cell receptor beta chains from one sample in a study of T-cell reconstitution after alpha-beta-depleted transplantation in children. TCRdb reprocessed the PCR reads via MiXCR and lists one record per CDR3 protein. This sample has 250,000 to 350,000 distinct CDR3 sequences; about a quarter occur once, and the top ten carry about a tenth. The sample here was PBMCs, mostly from graft donor cells, taken 180 days after TCRalphabeta/CD19-depleted stem cell transplant. These TCRs come from a male patient younger than 18 who had a stem cell transplant for acute lymphoblastic leukemia, so the T cells may come from the graft donor. Each CDR3 is given with its conserved first and last residue. D genes are given only for firm matches. Size is omitted from some rows. Given values are once, few, many or a class for expanded clones.

>TRBD2|few|TRBJ2-1|TRBV9
TGTGCCAGCAGCCCGCTAGCGGGACCCTACAATGAGCAGTTCTTC
CASSPLAGPYNEQFF
>TRBD2|few|TRBJ2-1|TRBV7-6
TGTGCCAGCAGCTTAATTCCCGACCTAGCGGGAGATCCCCATGAGCAGTTCTTC
CASSLIPDLAGDPHEQFF
>.|.|TRBJ2-1|TRBV7-9
TGTGCCACCAAGGACAGCCTATACAATGAGCAGTTCTTC
CATKDSLYNEQFF
>.|.|TRBJ2-3|TRBV5-6
TGTGCCAGCAGCTTTACAGGAATCCGGGATACGCAGTATTTT
CASSFTGIRDTQYF
>TRBD2|.|TRBJ2-3|TRBV3-1
TGTGCCAGCAGCCAGTTAGCGGGCCGGGATACGCAGTATTTT
CASSQLAGRDTQYF
>.|.|TRBJ2-7|TRBV15
TGTGCCACCAGCAGATTTCCTTTGTTCGGGACAAGTCTAGCCGAGCAGTACTTC
CATSRFPLFGTSLAEQYF
>.|.|TRBJ1-1|TRBV7-9
TGTGCCAGCAGCCCGACAGGACGCCTGAACACTGAAGCTTTCTTT
CASSPTGRLNTEAFF
>.|.|TRBJ2-3|TRBV5-1
TGCGCCAGCAGCTTGGGTACCCTCGACGCAGATACGCAGTATTTT
CASSLGTLDADTQYF
>TRBD1|few|TRBJ1-6|TRBV10-3
TGTGCCATCAGACAGGGGGGTAATTCACCCCTCCACTTT
CAIRQGGNSPLHF
>TRBD2|few|TRBJ2-3|TRBV7-8
TGTGCCAGCCCCCCGACGGGGGGAATGAGAGATACGCAGTATTTT
CASPPTGGMRDTQYF
>.|.|TRBJ1-5|TRBV20-1
TGCAGTGCTAGAGTTCGGGGTAGCAATCAGCCCCAGCATTTT
CSARVRGSNQPQHF
>.|.|TRBJ1-2|TRBV7-3
TGTGCCAGCAGCTTAATTTCTAACTATGGCTACACCTTC
CASSLISNYGYTF
>TRBD2|.|TRBJ2-5|TRBV9
TGTGGCAGCAGCGCAGGAGTAGCGGGTGCAGAGACCCAGTACTTC
CGSSAGVAGAETQYF
>TRBD2|.|TRBJ2-1|TRBV20-1
TGCAGTGCCGCGGGACTAGCTGACTCTAATGAGCAGTTCTTC
CSAAGLADSNEQFF
>.|.|TRBJ1-6|TRBV4-2
TGTGCCAGCAGCCCCCTTGCGGGATCTCCCTTCTATAATTCACCCCTCCACTTT
CASSPLAGSPFYNSPLHF
>.|.|TRBJ1-3|TRBV18
TGTGCCAGCTCACCACTCAGAGGGCCTGGAAACACCATATATTTT
CASSPLRGPGNTIYF
>.|.|TRBJ1-1|TRBV12-3/TRBV12-4
TGTGCCTGCACGGGGGGGTTAGGTGGGAACACTGAAGCTTTCTTT
CACTGGLGGNTEAFF
>.|.|TRBJ2-7|TRBV12-5
TGTGCTAGTGGTTTGAGGCTTTCGGACTACGAGCAGTACTTC
CASGLRLSDYEQYF
>TRBD2|few|TRBJ2-7|TRBV4-1
TGCGCCAGCAGCTTTAGCGGGAAATACTACGAGCAGTACTTC
CASSFSGKYYEQYF
>.|.|TRBJ1-3|TRBV29-1
TGCAGCGTCACAGACAACTCTGGAAACACCATACATTTT
CSVTDNSGNTIHF
>.|many|TRBJ2-7|TRBV20-1
TGCAGTGCTAGACCTCCTCCCTACGAGCAGTACTTC
CSARPPPYEQYF
>.|few|TRBJ2-5|TRBV10-3
TGTGCCATCAGGGAGGGGGTCCAAGAGACCCAGTACTTC
CAIREGVQETQYF
>TRBD1|few|TRBJ2-1|TRBV7-7
TGTGCCAGCAGCTTCGGGACAGCCTCCTACAATGAGCAGTTCTTC
CASSFGTASYNEQFF
>.|.|TRBJ1-3|TRBV7-6
TGTGCCAGCAGCTTAGCCCCTTTGGGGAAGACCATATATTTT
CASSLAPLGKTIYF
>TRBD1|few|TRBJ1-1|TRBV10-3
TGTGCCATCTCTCGACAGGGGGACGACACTGAAGCTTTCTTT
CAISRQGDDTEAFF
>.|.|TRBJ2-1|TRBV7-6
TGTGCCAGCAGCCTTTTGGGGGGCCCGGATGAGCAGTTCTTC
CASSLLGGPDEQFF
>.|.|TRBJ2-7|TRBV28
TGTGCCAGCAGTTTATGGGGGCACGGGGGCCCCTACGAGCAGTACTTC
CASSLWGHGGPYEQYF
>TRBD2|.|TRBJ2-7|TRBV7-9
TGTGCCAGCAGCTTCCTTAGCGGGAGCTCCTACGAGCAGTACTTC
CASSFLSGSSYEQYF
>.|.|TRBJ2-1|TRBV7-3
TGTGCCAGCAGAGGTCTAGCGCGAAACGACAATGAGCAGTTCTTC
CASRGLARNDNEQFF
>.|.|TRBJ2-7|TRBV20-1
TGCAGTGCTCGTTTAGCGGCCTTGGATGATTACGAGCAGTACTTC
CSARLAALDDYEQYF
>.|few|TRBJ2-7|TRBV27
TGTGCCAGCAGATTCCTTGGACCTTCCTACGAGCAGTACTTC
CASRFLGPSYEQYF
>.|many|TRBJ2-5|TRBV10-3
TGTGCCATCAGTCGGGGGTTTCGGACAGCGCCCCGGGAGACCCAGTACTTC
CAISRGFRTAPRETQYF
>.|.|TRBJ2-3|TRBV3-1
TGTGCCAGCCGAAACCGGGGAAGCGCAGATACGCAGTATTTT
CASRNRGSADTQYF
>TRBD2|.|TRBJ2-5|TRBV12-3/TRBV12-4
TGTGCCAGCAGGGACCGACTAGCGGAGACCCAGTACTTC
CASRDRLAETQYF
>TRBD2|many|TRBJ2-6|TRBV12-3/TRBV12-4
TGTGCCAGCAGTTTAGGGCTAGCGGGAGTTGGGGCCAACGTCCTGACTTTC
CASSLGLAGVGANVLTF
>TRBD1|few|TRBJ2-7|TRBV25-1
TGTGCCAGCAGTGGCCCAAACAGGGGCCCCTCCCACTTC
CASSGPNRGPSHF
>.|few|TRBJ1-5|TRBV28
TGTGCCAGCACCCTTCTTGGGGGATGGGATCAGCCCCAGCATTTT
CASTLLGGWDQPQHF
>.|few|TRBJ2-2|TRBV5-1
TGCGCCAGCAGCTTCCCCCGCACCAGGGTTGAATACACCGGGGAGCTGTTTTTT
CASSFPRTRVEYTGELFF
>TRBD2|.|TRBJ2-7|TRBV9
TGTGCCAGCAGCGTAGGAGCGGGAGCCCTCTACGAGCAGTACTTC
CASSVGAGALYEQYF
>.|.|TRBJ2-3|TRBV3-1
TGTGCCAGCAGCTCGAGAGCTGGGCCAGATACGCAGTATTTT
CASSSRAGPDTQYF
>TRBD1|.|TRBJ2-1|TRBV4-2
TGTGCCAGCAGCCCCCCGGGACAGATTTACAATGAGCAGTTCTTC
CASSPPGQIYNEQFF
>.|few|TRBJ2-1|TRBV7-6
TGTGCCAGCAGCTTACAATCGAGATTCGCCTACAATGAGCAGTTCTTC
CASSLQSRFAYNEQFF
>.|.|TRBJ2-1|TRBV6-5
TGTGCCAGCAGTTACAACGCGGTCTACAATGAGCAGTTCTTC
CASSYNAVYNEQFF
>.|few|TRBJ2-5|TRBV6-1
TGTGCCAGCAGCGGGACACTACAAGAGACCCAGTACTTC
CASSGTLQETQYF
>.|.|TRBJ2-3|TRBV6-5
TGTGCCAGCAGTTACTCAGGCGGGACCACAGATACGCAGTATTTT
CASSYSGGTTDTQYF
>.|.|TRBJ2-5|TRBV10-2
TGCGCCAGCAGCCGTCGTCTAGGGGCCCGGGAAGAGACCCAGTACTTC
CASSRRLGAREETQYF
>TRBD1|.|TRBJ2-7|TRBV27
TGTGCCAGCAACAGGGGCCAAGGCTACTACTACGAGCAGTACTTC
CASNRGQGYYYEQYF
>TRBD2|many|TRBJ2-3|TRBV20-1
TGCAGTGCTAGCGGACTAGCGGGGGTCTACGATACGCAGTATTTT
CSASGLAGVYDTQYF
>.|.|TRBJ2-7|TRBV7-2
TGTGCCAGCAGCTTACAGGGAAGTGGGGTATACGAGCAGTACTTC
CASSLQGSGVYEQYF
>.|many|TRBJ1-6|TRBV11-2
TGTGCCAGCAGCTTAGCCCAAAATTCACCCCTCCACTTT
CASSLAQNSPLHF
>TRBD1|few|TRBJ2-5|TRBV4-2
TGTGCCAGCAGCCAACCCGGGACAGGGGGAGAGACCCAGTACTTC
CASSQPGTGGETQYF
>.|few|TRBJ2-5|TRBV18
TGTGCCAGCTCATCCCCGATCTTGTTCCCCGAGACCCAGTACTTC
CASSSPILFPETQYF
>TRBD1|many|TRBJ2-2|TRBV5-1
TGCGCCAGCAGCTACCTGACAGGGATGAACACCGGGGAGCTGTTTTTT
CASSYLTGMNTGELFF
>.|few|TRBJ1-4|TRBV5-1
TGCGCCAGCAGCCTGAGTTCCCCGAGATCTAATGAAAAACTGTTTTTT
CASSLSSPRSNEKLFF
>TRBD2|few|TRBJ2-1|TRBV5-1
TGCGCCAGCAGCTTACCCTCTAGCGGGATCTACAATGAGCAGTTCTTC
CASSLPSSGIYNEQFF